These 26 T cell receptor beta chains were sequenced from one sample in a study of CD4 T cells in relation to SARS-CoV-2 and coronaviruses. Sequencing was performed with immunoSEQ multiplex PCR; in TCRdb, only in-frame clones are kept and a portion is missing. The data contain about 11,000 clones, roughly 81% of them seen just once; the ten biggest clones take up approximately 15%. The unexposed donors gave CD4+ T cells in about 2011-2018, prior to COVID-19. The cells were cultured for less than twelve days before CD4+ T cells were isolated. These TCRs are of unknown antigen specificity. Material: CD4+ T cells from PBMCs, cultured in vitro. The receptors stem from a human donor in good health.

V is TRBV4-3 and J is TRBJ1-6; TRBD1 is a possible D gene (5 bases). In germline, CDR1 is LGHNA, CDR2 YSLEER. This CDR3 is built from 14 residues. V gave up 1 base and J gave up 7 bases, with 8 bases separating them. This CDR3 reads CASSQVWGNSPLHF. The CDR3 DNA sequence: TGCGCCAGCAGCCAAGTATGGGGGAATTCACCCCTCCACTTT.

This sequence joins TRBV4-2 and TRBJ1-2, with unresolved D. The ends were cut back, 1 base at V and 7 bases at J, with 10 bases in the middle. The CDR3 is 13 amino acids. Germline CDR1 reads LGHNA; CDR2 reads YNFKEQ. The CDR3 here is CASSQVGDGGYTF. For the CDR3, the DNA is TGTGCCAGCAGCCAAGTTGGAGACGGTGGCTACACCTTC.

CDR3: CASSFPDRAKQFF. The DNA of the CDR3 is TGCGCCAGCAGCTTTCCGGACAGGGCCAAGCAGTTCTTC. The chain carries TRBV5-1 and TRBJ2-1, with TRBD1 identical over 8 bases. The V segment lost 2 bases and the J segment 11 bases; nucleotides outside the gene matches: 6. There are 13 residues in the CDR3. CDR1 and CDR2 from the germline V gene are SGHRS and YFSETQ.

This clone was counted once. The V gene is TRBV9, the J gene TRBJ1-4; the D is unclear. Germline V gene data show CDR1 as SGDLS and CDR2 as YYNGEE. CDR3 length: 15 amino acids. Between the trimmed V and J ends, which lost 4 bases and 7 bases, there was a span of 17 bases. CDR3 in DNA: TGTGCCAGCAGCACACTCGACCGACACAGTGAAAAACTGTTTTTT. Its translation is CASSTLDRHSEKLFF.

The chain is built from TRBV30 and TRBJ2-3; D could derive from TRBD1 or TRBD2 (5 bases each). V was pared by 2 bases and J by 5 bases, with 11 bases between. This CDR3 is built from 13 residues. Germline V gene lookup returns CDR1 GTSNPN and CDR2 SVGIG (reference sequence). CDR3 residues: CAWSKQAGDTQYF. In nucleotides, the CDR3 is TGTGCCTGGAGTAAACAGGCGGGAGATACGCAGTATTTT. The full variable domain, in which reference TRBV30 and TRBJ2-3 provide the parts outside the CDR3, is SQTIHQWPATLVQPVGSPLSLECTVEGTSNPNLYWYRQAAGRGLQLLFYSVGIGQISSEVPQNLSASRPQDRQFILSSKKLLLSDSGFYLCAWSKQAGDTQYFGPGTRLTVL.

J is TRBJ1-1 and V is TRBV6-5, with 9 positions matching TRBD1. Germline CDR1 MNHEY, CDR2 SVGAGI. V was clipped by 6 bases and J by 1 base; unmatched bases: 3. This CDR3 has 14 residues. The DNA for the CDR3 is TGTGCCAGCAGCACAGGGGGCCAGAACACTGAAGCTTTCTTT. This encodes CASSTGGQNTEAFF.

The chain employs TRBV4-2 and TRBJ1-4; tentative D call: TRBD1 (5 bases). The germline V and J ends were trimmed by 4 bases and 5 bases, with 11 bases remaining between them. The CDR3 is 14 residues long. Germline-derived CDR1 and CDR2 are LGHNA and YNFKEQ. CDR3 DNA sequence: TGTGCCAGCAGCCGCGGGGGTTTCAATGAAAAACTGTTTTTT. Its translation: CASSRGGFNEKLFF.

This chain connects TRBV9 to TRBJ2-6, with D unclear. The CDR3 spans 14 residues. Per germline, CDR1 SGDLS and CDR2 YYNGEE. The V gene lost 1 base and the J gene lost 0 bases, with 2 bases spanning the gap. The CDR3 DNA sequence: TGTGCCAGCAGCGTATACTCTGGGGCCAACGTCCTGACTTTC. It specifies CASSVYSGANVLTF.

This rearrangement joins TRBV9 to TRBJ1-6; TRBD1 is a possible D gene (6 bases). V was trimmed by 3 bases and J by 4 bases, leaving 17 bases between them. CDR1 is SGDLS, CDR2 YYNGEE, per germline. The CDR3 loop spans 17 amino acids. For the CDR3, the DNA is TGTGCCAGCAGCGCTGGACAGAACATGGGATATAATTCACCCCTCCACTTT. Protein product: CASSAGQNMGYNSPLHF.

The rearrangement joins TRBV6-6 to TRBJ2-7; D not resolved. Germline V gene lookup returns CDR1 MNHNY and CDR2 SVGAGI (reference sequence). The germline V and J ends were trimmed by 7 bases and 7 bases, with 26 bases remaining between them. The CDR3 totals 16 residues. The CDR3 region is CASTIRLSPAEPEQYF. For the CDR3, the DNA is TGTGCCAGCACCATCAGGCTCAGCCCCGCGGAGCCGGAGCAGTACTTC.

In nucleotides, the CDR3 is TGTGCCAGCAGACCCGGGGTAGCGGGAGCATTGTACCAAGAGACCCAGTACTTC. Translated: CASRPGVAGALYQETQYF. This chain joins TRBV7-9 and TRBJ2-5; 9 bases fit TRBD2. After removal of 6 bases from V and 0 bases from J, the junction contained 14 bases not matched to a gene. The CDR3 runs 18 residues. Germline V gives CDR1 SEHNR, CDR2 FQNEAQ (reference sequence). Filled out from reference TRBV7-9 and TRBJ2-5, the complete variable domain reads DTGVSQNPRHKITKRGQNVTFRCDPISEHNRLYWYRQTLGQGPEFLTYFQNEAQLEKSRLLSDRFSAERPKGSFSTLEIQRTEQGDSAMYLCASRPGVAGALYQETQYFGPGTRLLVL.

The V call is TRBV19, the J call TRBJ2-2, with D perhaps matching TRBD1 or TRBD2 (6 bases each). The CDR3 length is 15 residues. Germline V CDR1 and CDR2: LNHDA, SQIVND (reference sequence). Trimming removed 6 bases from V and 7 bases from J, with 18 bases in between. The CDR3 DNA reads as TGTGCCAGTAGCCCCCAGGAGGGGGGTCACGGGGAGCTGTTTTTT. Its protein product is CASSPQEGGHGELFF.

This clone ranks as large. The chain has TRBV5-6 and TRBJ1-1; D unresolved. In germline, CDR1 is SGHDT, CDR2 YYEEEE. The CDR3 length is 14 residues. With 6 bases removed from V and 6 bases from J, the gap between germline ends came to 18 bases. The CDR3 spells CASTRRGGYPEAFF. DNA of the CDR3: TGTGCCAGCACCAGGCGAGGCGGATACCCTGAAGCTTTCTTT.

J is TRBJ1-6 and V is TRBV5-6; tentative D call: TRBD1 (6 bases). The CDR3 covers 17 residues. CDR1 SGHDT and CDR2 YYEEEE come from the germline V gene. The ends were cut back, 0 bases at V and 7 bases at J, with 17 bases in the middle. In nucleotides, the CDR3 is TGTGCCAGCAGCTTGGCGTTTGGACAGAAGGGGAATTCACCCCTCCACTTT. Encoded protein: CASSLAFGQKGNSPLHF.

This chain joins TRBV2 and TRBJ2-3; the match to TRBD2 covers 10 bases. This CDR3 comprises 15 residues. V lost 5 bases and J lost 6; bases outside the gene matches: 8. Looked up from germline, CDR1 is SNHLY and CDR2 is FYNNEI. CDR3 nucleotides: TGTGCCAGCAGTCCTAGCGGGAGACAGTCCGATACGCAGTATTTT. This translates into CASSPSGRQSDTQYF.

The rearrangement joins TRBV5-6 to TRBJ2-5, with TRBD2 as a possible D gene (6 bases). The V gene's germline CDR1 is SGHDT and CDR2 YYEEEE. This CDR3 has 15 residues. Between the trimmed V and J ends, which lost 6 bases and 4 bases, there was a span of 19 bases. CDR3 residues: CASIENGMGGETQYF. The CDR3 nucleotides read TGTGCCAGCATCGAGAACGGGATGGGGGGAGAGACCCAGTACTTC.

This clone was detected once. The chain is built from TRBV5-6 and TRBJ1-4; 8 positions match TRBD1. V shed 0 bases and J 7 bases; nucleotides not matched to a gene: 5. The CDR3 spans 15 residues. Germline-derived CDR1 and CDR2 are SGHDT and YYEEEE. CDR3 nucleotides: TGTGCCAGCAGCTTGGGCCAGGGGGCTCGTGAAAAACTGTTTTTT. This codes for CASSLGQGAREKLFF. The complete variable domain, with remaining parts taken from reference TRBV5-6 and TRBJ1-4, reads DAGVTQSPTHLIKTRGQQVTLRCSPKSGHDTVSWYQQALGQGPQFIFQYYEEEERQRGNFPDRFSGHQFPNYSSELNVNALLLGDSALYLCASSLGQGAREKLFFGSGTQLSVL.

The V call is TRBV10-3, the J call TRBJ1-5; D perhaps matches TRBD1 (6 bases). There are 13 residues in the CDR3. Trimming pared 10 bases from V and 5 bases from J, leaving 15 bases between. CDR1 is ENHRY, CDR2 SYGVKD, per germline. The CDR3 nucleotides read TGTGCCACAACGGGGGGCCTTGATCAGCCCCAGCATTTT. This sequence encodes CATTGGLDQPQHF.

The J gene is TRBJ1-1, the V gene TRBV4-1, with 8 bases aligning to TRBD1. Germline V gene data show CDR1 as MGHRA and CDR2 as YSYEKL. The CDR3 runs to 16 residues. V trimming: 0 bases; J trimming: 5 bases; junction bases outside the gene matches: 8. The DNA for the CDR3 is TGCGCCAGCAGCCAAGAGCTGGACAGGGTAAGAACTGAAGCTTTCTTT. Amino acids: CASSQELDRVRTEAFF.

This chain uses TRBV19 with TRBJ2-5; no definite D call. CDR3 length: 12 amino acids. Germline lookup yields CDR1 LNHDA and CDR2 SQIVND (reference sequence). V lost 5 bases to trimming and J lost 2 bases, with 6 bases between them. The CDR3: CASSYRQETQYF. For the CDR3, the DNA is TGTGCCAGTAGTTACAGACAAGAGACCCAGTACTTC.

The chain carries TRBV12-3 or TRBV12-4 and TRBJ1-2, with D perhaps TRBD1 (6 bases). Trimming pared 7 bases from V and 3 bases from J, leaving 12 bases between. The CDR3 runs 13 residues. The CDR3 sequence is CASNLGGHYGYTF. For the CDR3, the DNA is TGTGCCAGCAACTTAGGGGGGCACTATGGCTACACCTTC.

The chain carries TRBV18 and TRBJ2-3; D not resolved. The germline gives CDR1 KGHSH, CDR2 LQKENI. V lost 0 bases to trimming and J lost 1 base, with 11 bases between them. This CDR3 region has 16 residues. The CDR3 region has the DNA TGTGCCAGCTCACCACCGAATATTGCTGGCACAGATACGCAGTATTTT. Protein product: CASSPPNIAGTDTQYF.

The gene calls are TRBV5-8 and TRBJ2-7; 7 bases are a match to TRBD2. With V trimmed by 0 bases and J by 7 bases, 7 bases remained unmatched. CDR3 length: 14 amino acids. The germline V gene has CDR1 SGHTS and CDR2 YDEGEE. The CDR3 DNA reads TGTGCCAGCAGCTTGGACTTGGGAGGGTCTGAGCAGTACTTC. Translated, it gives CASSLDLGGSEQYF.

CDR3: CASSPLAGGYNEQFF. Here the CDR3 DNA reads TGTGCCAGCAGTCCTCTAGCGGGGGGTTACAATGAGCAGTTCTTC. The V gene is TRBV6-5, the J gene TRBJ2-1; TRBD2 matches 11 bases. Losses at the gene ends were 5 bases for V and 4 bases for J; bases not matched to a gene: 4. Looked up from germline, CDR1 is MNHEY and CDR2 is SVGAGI. CDR3 length: 15 amino acids.

The rearrangement joins TRBV4-3 to TRBJ2-6; a possible D gene is TRBD2 (5 bases). The CDR3 is made up of 15 amino acids. The germline V gene has CDR1 LGHNA and CDR2 YSLEER. Trimming pared 4 bases from V and 2 bases from J, leaving 9 bases between. This CDR3 reads CASSPPGAGANVLTF. The CDR3 DNA is TGCGCCAGCAGCCCCCCCGGGGCTGGGGCCAACGTCCTGACTTTC.

The sample holds a few counts of this clone. The chain uses TRBV7-9 and TRBJ2-3; unclear D gene. V gave up 1 base and J gave up 2 bases, with 4 bases separating them. From germline, CDR1 is SEHNR and CDR2 FQNEAQ (reference sequence). The CDR3 loop spans 13 amino acids. The CDR3 protein is CASSLDFTDTQYF. Written as DNA, the CDR3 is TGTGCCAGCAGCTTAGATTTCACAGATACGCAGTATTTT.